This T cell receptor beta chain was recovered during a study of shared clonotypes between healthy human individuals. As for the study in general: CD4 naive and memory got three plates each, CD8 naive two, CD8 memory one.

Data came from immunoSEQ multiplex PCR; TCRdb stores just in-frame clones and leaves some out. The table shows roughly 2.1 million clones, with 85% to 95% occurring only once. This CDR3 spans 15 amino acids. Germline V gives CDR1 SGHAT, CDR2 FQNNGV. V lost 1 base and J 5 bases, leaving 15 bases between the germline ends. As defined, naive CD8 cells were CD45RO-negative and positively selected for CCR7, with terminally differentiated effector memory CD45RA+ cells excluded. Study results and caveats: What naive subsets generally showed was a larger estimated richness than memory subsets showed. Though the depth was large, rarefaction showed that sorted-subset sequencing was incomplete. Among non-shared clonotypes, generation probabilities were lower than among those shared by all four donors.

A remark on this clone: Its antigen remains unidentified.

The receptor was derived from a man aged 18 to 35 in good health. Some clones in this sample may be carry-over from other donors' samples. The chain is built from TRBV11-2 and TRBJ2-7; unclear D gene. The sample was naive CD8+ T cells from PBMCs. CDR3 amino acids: CASSLAHRTSHEQYF. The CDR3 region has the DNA TGTGCCAGCAGCTTAGCACACCGCACGTCCCACGAGCAGTACTTC.